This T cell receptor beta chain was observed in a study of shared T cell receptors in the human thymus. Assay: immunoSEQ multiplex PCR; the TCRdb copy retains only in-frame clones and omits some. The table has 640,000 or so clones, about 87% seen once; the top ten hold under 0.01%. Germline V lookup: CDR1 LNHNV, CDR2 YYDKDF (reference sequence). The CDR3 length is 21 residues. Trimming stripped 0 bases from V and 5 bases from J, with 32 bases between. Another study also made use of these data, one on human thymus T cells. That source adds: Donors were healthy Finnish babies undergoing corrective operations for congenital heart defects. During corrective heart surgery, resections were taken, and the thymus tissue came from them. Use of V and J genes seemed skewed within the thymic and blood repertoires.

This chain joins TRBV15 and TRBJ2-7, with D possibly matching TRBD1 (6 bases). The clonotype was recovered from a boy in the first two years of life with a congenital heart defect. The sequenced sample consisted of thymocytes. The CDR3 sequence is CATSRDLAARLAGTPRHEQYF. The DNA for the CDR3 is TGTGCCACCAGCAGAGATTTGGCCGCGAGGTTAGCCGGGACACCTCGCCACGAGCAGTACTTC.